What follows is one T cell receptor beta chain and its context. Germline V gives CDR1 SEHNR, CDR2 FQNEAQ (reference sequence). The CDR3 sequence is 12 residues long. V shed 5 bases and J shed 8 bases, with 9 bases lying between them. Using immunoSEQ multiplex PCR, the repertoire was profiled, and TCRdb retains in-frame clones only, with some absent. The sample has over 200,000 clones, roughly 80% seen once; the top ten hold around 5.1%. This record comes from a study of blood T cell repertoires in COVID-19. At the level of the study: COVID-19 samples from acute and convalescent phases originated in the United States, Italy and Spain. T cells, B-cell-depleted T cells, or PBMCs provided the cDNA or gDNA that served as material.

Sequenced: peripheral blood. This chain uses TRBV7-9 with TRBJ1-4, with D tentatively TRBD1 (6 bases). This sequence originates from a human donor in a cohort sampled during active COVID-19. The CDR3: CASSGTGEKLFF. CDR3 coding DNA: TGTGCCAGCAGCGGCACAGGGGAAAAACTGTTTTTT.